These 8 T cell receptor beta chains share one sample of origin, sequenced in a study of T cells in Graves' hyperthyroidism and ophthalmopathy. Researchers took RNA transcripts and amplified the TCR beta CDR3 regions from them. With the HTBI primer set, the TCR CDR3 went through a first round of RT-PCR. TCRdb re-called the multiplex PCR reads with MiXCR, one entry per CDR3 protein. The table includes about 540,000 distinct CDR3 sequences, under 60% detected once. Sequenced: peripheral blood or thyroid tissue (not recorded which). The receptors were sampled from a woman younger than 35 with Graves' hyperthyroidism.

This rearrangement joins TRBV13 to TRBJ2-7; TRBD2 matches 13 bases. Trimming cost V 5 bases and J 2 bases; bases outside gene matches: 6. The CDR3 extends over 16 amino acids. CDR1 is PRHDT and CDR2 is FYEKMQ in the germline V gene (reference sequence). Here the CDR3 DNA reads TGTGCCAGCAGCCAAGGACTAGCGGGAGCAGCCTACGAGCAGTACTTC. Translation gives CASSQGLAGAAYEQYF.

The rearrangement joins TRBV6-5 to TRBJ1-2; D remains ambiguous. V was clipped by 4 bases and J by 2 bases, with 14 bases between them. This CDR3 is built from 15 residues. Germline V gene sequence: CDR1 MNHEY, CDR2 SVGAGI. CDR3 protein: CASSLGRPENYGYTF. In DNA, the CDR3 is TGTGCCAGCAGTTTAGGGAGACCGGAAAACTATGGCTACACCTTC.

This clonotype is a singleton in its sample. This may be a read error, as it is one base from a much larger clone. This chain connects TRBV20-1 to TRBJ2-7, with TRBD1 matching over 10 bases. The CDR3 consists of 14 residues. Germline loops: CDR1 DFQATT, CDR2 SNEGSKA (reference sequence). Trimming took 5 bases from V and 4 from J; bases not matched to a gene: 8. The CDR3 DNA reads TGCAGTGCTGTTGGGACAGGGGAAGGGTACGAGCAGTACTTC. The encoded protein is CSAVGTGEGYEQYF.

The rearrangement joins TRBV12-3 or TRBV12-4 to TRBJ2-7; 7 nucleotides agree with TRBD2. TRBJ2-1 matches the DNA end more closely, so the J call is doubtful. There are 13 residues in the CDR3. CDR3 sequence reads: CASSLRLAHEQFF. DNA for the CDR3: TGTGCCAGCAGCCTCCGACTAGCTCATGAGCAGTTCTTC.

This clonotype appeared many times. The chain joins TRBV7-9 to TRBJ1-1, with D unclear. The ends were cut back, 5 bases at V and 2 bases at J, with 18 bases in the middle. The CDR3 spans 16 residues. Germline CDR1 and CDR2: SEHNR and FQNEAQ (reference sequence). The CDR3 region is CASSQLASGENTEAFF. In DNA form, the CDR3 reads TGTGCCAGCAGCCAGTTGGCATCCGGAGAAAACACTGAAGCTTTCTTT.

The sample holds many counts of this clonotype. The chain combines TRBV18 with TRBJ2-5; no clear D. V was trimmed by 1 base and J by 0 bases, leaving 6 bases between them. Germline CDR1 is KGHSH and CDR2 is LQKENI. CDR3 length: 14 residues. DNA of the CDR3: TGTGCCAGCTCACCACGCAGACACCAAGAGACCCAGTACTTC. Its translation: CASSPRRHQETQYF. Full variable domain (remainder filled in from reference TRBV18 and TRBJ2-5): NAGVMQNPRHLVRRRGQEARLRCSPMKGHSHVYWYRQLPEEGLKFMVYLQKENIIDESGMPKERFSAEFPKEGPSILRIQQVVRGDSAAYFCASSPRRHQETQYFGPGTRLLVL.

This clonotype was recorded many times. The CDR3 nucleotides are TGTGCCAGCACCCCGCGGGCGGGAGCGGGCCTCGAGCAGTACTTC. This codes for CASTPRAGAGLEQYF. This rearrangement joins TRBV7-2 to TRBJ2-7; 7 positions agree with TRBD2. The V and J ends lost 7 bases and 6 bases, in that order; junction bases with no gene match: 15. Germline CDR1 is SGHTA and CDR2 is FQGNSA. This CDR3 has 15 residues.

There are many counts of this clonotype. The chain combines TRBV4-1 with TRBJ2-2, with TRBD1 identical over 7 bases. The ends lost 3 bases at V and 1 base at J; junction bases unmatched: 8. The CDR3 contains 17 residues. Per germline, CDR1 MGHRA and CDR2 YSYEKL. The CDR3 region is CASSQHPGTVNTGELFF. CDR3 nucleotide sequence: TGCGCCAGCAGCCAGCACCCCGGGACAGTGAACACCGGGGAGCTGTTTTTT.